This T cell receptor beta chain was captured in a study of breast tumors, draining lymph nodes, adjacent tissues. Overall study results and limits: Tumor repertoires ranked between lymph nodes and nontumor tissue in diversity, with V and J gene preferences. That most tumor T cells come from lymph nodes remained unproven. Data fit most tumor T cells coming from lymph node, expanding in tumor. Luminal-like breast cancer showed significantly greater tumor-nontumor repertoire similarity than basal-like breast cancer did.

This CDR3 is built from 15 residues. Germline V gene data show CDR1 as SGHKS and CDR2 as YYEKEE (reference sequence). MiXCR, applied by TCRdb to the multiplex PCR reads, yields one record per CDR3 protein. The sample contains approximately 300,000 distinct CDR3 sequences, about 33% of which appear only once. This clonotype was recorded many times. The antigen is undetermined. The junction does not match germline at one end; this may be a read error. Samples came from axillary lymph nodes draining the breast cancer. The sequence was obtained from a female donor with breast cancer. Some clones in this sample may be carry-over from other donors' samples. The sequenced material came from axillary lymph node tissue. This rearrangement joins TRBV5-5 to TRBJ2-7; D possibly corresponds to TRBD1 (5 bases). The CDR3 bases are TGTGCCAGCACCTTGGGGCAGGGCTACTCCTACGAGCAGTACTTC. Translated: CASTLGQGYSYEQYF.